What follows are 12 T cell receptor beta chains derived from one specimen sequenced in a study of blood T cell repertoires in COVID-19. This table comes from immunoSEQ multiplex PCR, and its TCRdb copy is limited to in-frame clones, with some not included. This table has some 250,000 clones, 70% to 90% appearing once. Material: PBMCs or T cells enriched from blood (not recorded which). Receptors were obtained from a woman in her 50s who had recovered from COVID-19.

This clone was seen only once. The chain employs TRBV27 and TRBJ2-1, with TRBD2 identical over 7 bases. The germline gives CDR1 MNHEY, CDR2 SMNVEV (reference sequence). V was clipped by 2 bases and J by 2 bases; unmatched bases: 3. The CDR3 runs to 15 residues. CDR3 sequence reads: CASSLRLAAYNEQFF. The CDR3 DNA is TGTGCCAGCAGTTTAAGGCTAGCGGCCTACAATGAGCAGTTCTTC.

V and J are TRBV27 and TRBJ2-2, with D tentatively TRBD2 (5 bases). Trimming left V 6 bases short and J 0 bases short, with 8 bases between. The germline V gene encodes CDR1 MNHEY and CDR2 SMNVEV (reference sequence). The CDR3 contains 14 residues. Here the CDR3 DNA reads TGTGCCAGCAGCCCGGGGACGAACACCGGGGAGCTGTTTTTT. As protein: CASSPGTNTGELFF.

As DNA, the CDR3 is TGTGCCAGCAGTTTCCGGGGACACCCTTACACCGGGGAGCTGTTTTTT. This translates into CASSFRGHPYTGELFF. This chain joins TRBV6-5 and TRBJ2-2, with D perhaps matching TRBD1 (6 bases). The germline V and J ends were trimmed by 4 bases and 3 bases, with 15 bases remaining between them. CDR3 length: 16 amino acids. Germline V gives CDR1 MNHEY, CDR2 SVGAGI.

This chain joins TRBV4-1 and TRBJ2-1; TRBD1 is a possible D gene (6 bases). CDR3 length: 13 amino acids. From germline, CDR1 is MGHRA and CDR2 YSYEKL. Trimming removed 3 bases at V and 12 bases at J, with 15 bases between. CDR3 in amino acids: CASSQDTGWGQFF. The CDR3 nucleotides read TGCGCCAGCAGCCAGGATACAGGGTGGGGGCAGTTCTTC.

The chain employs TRBV5-1 and TRBJ2-1, with 7 bases matching TRBD2. V lost 0 bases and J lost 4; bases outside the gene matches: 7. The CDR3 covers 16 residues. Germline V lookup: CDR1 SGHRS, CDR2 YFSETQ. The CDR3 here is CASSLGGSGLYNEQFF. DNA for the CDR3: TGCGCCAGCAGCTTGGGGGGTAGCGGGCTTTACAATGAGCAGTTCTTC.

This chain connects TRBV5-1 to TRBJ2-1, with 14 bases lining up with TRBD2. This CDR3 has 19 residues. With 2 bases clipped from V and 0 bases from J, the junction kept 7 bases outside the gene matches. Germline values: CDR1 SGHRS, CDR2 YFSETQ. The CDR3 region is CASSLPGLAGVSSYNEQFF. DNA of the CDR3: TGCGCCAGCAGCTTACCGGGACTAGCGGGAGTAAGCTCCTACAATGAGCAGTTCTTC.

V usage is TRBV28 and J usage is TRBJ1-1, with 7 bases fitting TRBD1. The CDR3 contains 14 residues. The germline V gene encodes CDR1 MDHEN and CDR2 SYDVKM. V dropped 7 bases and J dropped 1; count of bases not matched to a gene: 6. The CDR3 region has the DNA TGTGCCAGCACAATGGGACAGCCGAACACTGAAGCTTTCTTT. This gives the protein CASTMGQPNTEAFF.

CDR3 nucleotide sequence: TGTGCCAGCAGCTTAGCCTCAGGGGGCCAAGAGCAGTACTTC. As protein: CASSLASGGQEQYF. The chain combines TRBV7-9 with TRBJ2-7, with 8 bases lining up with TRBD1. Germline V gene lookup returns CDR1 SEHNR and CDR2 FQNEAQ (reference sequence). Trimming removed 0 bases from V and 7 bases from J; junction bases left unmatched: 5. This CDR3 has 14 amino acids.

This chain uses TRBV5-5 with TRBJ1-1; D is perhaps TRBD1 (6 bases). The CDR3 contains 16 residues. In germline, CDR1 is SGHKS, CDR2 YYEKEE (reference sequence). V dropped 4 bases and J dropped 4 bases, with 20 bases sitting between them. The CDR3: CASSTDPGTRGTEAFF. The CDR3 DNA reads TGTGCCAGCAGCACCGACCCCGGGACAAGGGGCACTGAAGCTTTCTTT.

This chain uses TRBV5-1 with TRBJ1-2; no clear D. V lost 1 base and J lost 6, with 16 bases in between. Germline CDR1 is SGHRS and CDR2 is YFSETQ. The CDR3 spans 15 residues. CDR3 in amino acids: CASSLIPWQADGYTF. The DNA of the CDR3 is TGCGCCAGCAGCTTGATCCCCTGGCAGGCCGATGGCTACACCTTC.

The chain carries TRBV6-5 and TRBJ2-7, with 7 positions matching TRBD1. Trimming removed 3 bases from V and 5 bases from J; junction bases left unmatched: 7. The length of the CDR3 is 14 residues. Germline CDR1 is MNHEY and CDR2 is SVGAGI. The CDR3 protein is CASSYKGALDEQYF. CDR3 nucleotide sequence: TGTGCCAGCAGTTATAAGGGGGCTCTGGACGAGCAGTACTTC.

This rearrangement joins TRBV20-1 to TRBJ2-2; 8 bases are a match to TRBD2. Germline V gene sequence: CDR1 DFQATT, CDR2 SNEGSKA (reference sequence). The CDR3 runs 14 residues. V shed 3 bases, J shed 5 bases, and the junction held 5 bases outside the gene matches. The CDR3 loop reads CSASGSGKTGELFF. In DNA, the CDR3 is TGCAGTGCTAGTGGTAGCGGGAAAACCGGGGAGCTGTTTTTT.